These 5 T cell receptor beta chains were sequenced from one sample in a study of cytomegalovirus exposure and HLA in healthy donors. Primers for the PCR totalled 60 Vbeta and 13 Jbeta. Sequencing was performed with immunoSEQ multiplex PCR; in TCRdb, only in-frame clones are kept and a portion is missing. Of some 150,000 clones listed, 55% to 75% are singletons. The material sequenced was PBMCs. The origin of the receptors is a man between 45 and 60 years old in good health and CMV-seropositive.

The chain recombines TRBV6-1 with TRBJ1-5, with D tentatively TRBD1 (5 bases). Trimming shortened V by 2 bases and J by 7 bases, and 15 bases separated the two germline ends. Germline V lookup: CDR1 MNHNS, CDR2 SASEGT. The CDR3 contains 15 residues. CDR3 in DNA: TGTGCCAGCAGTGAATCTCTGGGGCCGGGCCAGCCCCAGCATTTT. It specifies CASSESLGPGQPQHF.

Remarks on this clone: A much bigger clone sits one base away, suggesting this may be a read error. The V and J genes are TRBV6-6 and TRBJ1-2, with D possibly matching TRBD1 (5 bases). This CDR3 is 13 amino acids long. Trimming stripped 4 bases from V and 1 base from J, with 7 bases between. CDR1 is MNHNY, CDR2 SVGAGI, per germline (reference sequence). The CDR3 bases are TGTGCCAGCAGTTCGGACAATAACTATGGCTACACCTTC. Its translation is CASSSDNNYGYTF.

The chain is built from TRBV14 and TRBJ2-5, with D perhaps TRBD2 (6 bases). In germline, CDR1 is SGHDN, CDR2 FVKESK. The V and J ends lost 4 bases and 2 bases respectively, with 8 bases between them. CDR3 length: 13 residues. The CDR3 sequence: CASSRDFQETQYF. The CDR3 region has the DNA TGTGCCAGCAGCCGGGACTTTCAAGAGACCCAGTACTTC.

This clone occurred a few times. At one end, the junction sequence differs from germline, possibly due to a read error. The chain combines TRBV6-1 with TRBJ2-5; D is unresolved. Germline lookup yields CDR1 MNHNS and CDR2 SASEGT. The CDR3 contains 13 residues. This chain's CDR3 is CANSVAPWETQYF. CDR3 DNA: TGTGCCAACAGTGTGGCCCCCTGGGAGACCCAGTACTTC.

The CDR3 DNA follows: TGTGCCAGCAGTTTATACACAGGGGCGCACACTGAAGCTTTCTTT. This translates into CASSLYTGAHTEAFF. The genes are TRBV28 and TRBJ1-1, with 7 bases aligning to TRBD1. CDR1 and CDR2 from the germline V gene are MDHEN and SYDVKM. The CDR3 extends over 15 amino acids. Trimming at V came to 1 base and at J to 3 bases, leaving 5 bases not matched to a gene.